The 28 T cell receptor beta chains given below trace back to one sample, sequenced in a study of STAT3 mutations in large granular lymphocyte leukemia. Clones were sequenced by immunoSEQ multiplex PCR, and TCRdb holds only the in-frame ones, with some missing. The sample includes 3,500 to 4,500 clones, around 42% of them seen just once. Findings and caveats of the study: At least one immunodominant TCR beta clonotype appeared in every T-cell large granular lymphocyte leukemia patient.

Antigen specificity for these receptors is unknown. The sample taken for sequencing was peripheral blood mononuclear cells. Receptors originate from a man aged 60 to 75 with T-cell large granular lymphocyte leukemia. Some clones in this sample may be carry-over from other donors' samples.

This clone was found a few times. This chain joins TRBV5-4 and TRBJ2-7; 7 bases match TRBD1. The CDR3 is 13 residues long. Germline loops: CDR1 SGHNT, CDR2 YYREEE (reference sequence). V shed 4 bases and J 3 bases; nucleotides not matched to a gene: 4. The CDR3: CASSPRDSYEQYF. DNA for the CDR3: TGTGCCAGCAGCCCCCGGGACAGCTACGAGCAGTACTTC.

DNA of the CDR3: TGTGCCAGCAGTTCCGTGAACAATGAGCAGTTCTTC. Residues: CASSSVNNEQFF. The J gene is TRBJ2-1, the V gene TRBV6-5; no definite D call. The CDR3 contains 12 residues. Germline values: CDR1 MNHEY, CDR2 SVGAGI. V dropped 4 bases and J dropped 5 bases, with 6 bases sitting between them.

The chain recombines TRBV10-3 with TRBJ2-7; D possibly uses TRBD1 or TRBD2 (5 bases each). The CDR3 has 11 amino acids. The germline CDR1 and CDR2 sequences are ENHRY and SYGVKD. Trimming shortened V by 10 bases and J by 5 bases, and 12 bases separated the two germline ends. CDR3 nucleotide sequence: TGTGCCAGTACCGGGGACCACGAGCAGTACTTC. Its translation is CASTGDHEQYF.

This chain links TRBV5-6 with TRBJ1-2, with D hard to call. CDR1 SGHDT and CDR2 YYEEEE come from the germline V gene. The V gene lost 4 bases and the J gene lost 2 bases, with 15 bases spanning the gap. The CDR3 has 15 amino acids. The CDR3 protein is CASSPGSGWNYGYTF. The DNA of the CDR3 is TGTGCCAGCAGCCCGGGGTCGGGGTGGAACTATGGCTACACCTTC.

The V and J genes are TRBV7-9 and TRBJ2-3; a possible D gene is TRBD1 (6 bases). This CDR3 contains 17 residues. V gave up 5 bases and J gave up 0 bases, with 18 bases separating them. CDR1 and CDR2 (germline): SEHNR, FQNEAQ (reference sequence). CDR3 DNA sequence: TGTGCCAGCAGCCGCTCGAACAGGGCTATTAGCACAGATACGCAGTATTTT. Translation gives CASSRSNRAISTDTQYF.

This rearrangement joins TRBV30 to TRBJ1-5; no reliable D call. This CDR3 has 13 amino acids. V lost 1 base and J 3 bases, leaving 7 bases between the germline ends. Per germline, CDR1 GTSNPN and CDR2 SVGIG (reference sequence). CDR3 in amino acids: CAWSDVPNQPQHF. CDR3 sequence (DNA): TGTGCCTGGAGTGATGTCCCCAATCAGCCCCAGCATTTT.

This clone was seen a handful of times. The rearrangement links TRBV6-6 to TRBJ1-1, with TRBD1 as a possible D gene (5 bases). Trimming took 7 bases from V and 1 from J, leaving 7 bases between them. Germline V gene lookup returns CDR1 MNHNY and CDR2 SVGAGI (reference sequence). This CDR3 has 12 amino acids. The CDR3 reads CASTRANTEAFF. The CDR3 coding sequence is TGTGCCAGCACCAGGGCGAACACTGAAGCTTTCTTT.

This clone has more than one count but fewer than ten. This chain joins TRBV5-1 and TRBJ1-1; D unresolved. The CDR3 is made up of 16 amino acids. From germline, CDR1 is SGHRS and CDR2 YFSETQ. V lost 0 bases and J 0 bases, leaving 12 bases between the germline ends. The CDR3 loop reads CASSLGAGSLNTEAFF. CDR3 bases: TGCGCCAGCAGCTTGGGGGCAGGAAGCTTGAACACTGAAGCTTTCTTT.

The chain is built from TRBV6-1 and TRBJ1-2; 7 bases are a match to TRBD1. V lost 1 base, J lost 6 bases, and 2 bases stayed unmatched. The germline gives CDR1 MNHNS, CDR2 SASEGT. The CDR3 runs 13 residues. The CDR3 nucleotides read TGTGCCAGCAGTGAAGGACAGGGAGATGGCTACACCTTC. Its protein product is CASSEGQGDGYTF.

The chain is built from TRBV30 and TRBJ1-1; no firm D call. This CDR3 contains 12 residues. In germline, CDR1 is GTSNPN, CDR2 SVGIG (reference sequence). Trimming took 6 bases from V and 0 from J, leaving 8 bases between them. The CDR3 here is CACSIMNTEAFF. In DNA form, the CDR3 reads TGTGCCTGTTCAATTATGAACACTGAAGCTTTCTTT.

This chain joins TRBV7-3 and TRBJ1-1; maybe TRBD1 (6 bases). V was cut by 5 bases and J by 5 bases, with 12 bases left in between. CDR1 is SGHTA, CDR2 FQGTGA, per germline. The CDR3 totals 13 residues. The CDR3 region has the DNA TGTGCCAGCAGCACAGGGTTAGGGACTGAAGCTTTCTTT. It translates to CASSTGLGTEAFF.

This clone was recorded a few times. The V and J genes are TRBV27 and TRBJ1-6, with D unclear. CDR3 length: 16 amino acids. V was shortened by 5 bases and J by 11 bases, with 22 bases between the two germline ends. Germline CDR1 is MNHEY and CDR2 is SMNVEV (reference sequence). Here the CDR3 DNA reads TGTGCCAGCAGTCCTTGGCTGGACCGCGCCTCGGCACCCCTCCACTTT. It encodes CASSPWLDRASAPLHF.

The chain has TRBV5-1 and TRBJ2-7, with TRBD1 identical over 7 bases. Germline-derived CDR1 and CDR2 are SGHRS and YFSETQ. This CDR3 has 13 amino acids. The J segment lost 5 bases and the V segment lost 0 bases, leaving 2 bases of the junction unmatched. CDR3 sequence: CASSLAQGDEQYF. DNA for the CDR3: TGCGCCAGCAGCTTGGCGCAGGGGGACGAGCAGTACTTC.

A few counts support this clone. The rearrangement uses TRBV7-8 and TRBJ2-1; D is ambiguous. Per germline, CDR1 SGHVS and CDR2 FQNEAQ. V lost 1 base and J lost 2, with 12 bases in between. The CDR3 totals 16 residues. The CDR3 loop reads CASSLDSLVTYNEQFF. CDR3 in DNA: TGTGCCAGCAGCTTAGACAGTCTAGTCACCTACAATGAGCAGTTCTTC.

V and J are TRBV7-2 and TRBJ2-1, with 7 bases lining up with TRBD1. Per germline, CDR1 SGHTA and CDR2 FQGNSA. The CDR3 sequence is 14 residues long. J gave up 4 bases and V 5 bases, and 5 bases lay outside the gene matches. The CDR3 bases are TGTGCCAGCAGCAACGGGGACAGTTACAATGAGCAGTTCTTC. Its protein product is CASSNGDSYNEQFF.

The genes are TRBV13 and TRBJ2-2; D gene ambiguous. The CDR3 extends over 14 amino acids. V lost 4 bases and J 6 bases, leaving 12 bases between the germline ends. From germline, CDR1 is PRHDT and CDR2 FYEKMQ (reference sequence). CDR3 coding DNA: TGTGCCAGCAGCTCCCCTAGGGTGTCCGGGGAGCTGTTTTTT. Translation: CASSSPRVSGELFF.

The chain employs TRBV10-1 and TRBJ2-7; D gene uncertain. V lost 5 bases to trimming and J lost 5 bases, with 10 bases between them. Germline assignment: CDR1 WNHNN and CDR2 SYGVQD (reference sequence). CDR3 length: 12 amino acids. Here the CDR3 reads CASSPGPNEQYF. CDR3 sequence (DNA): TGCGCCAGCAGTCCCGGGCCCAACGAGCAGTACTTC.

The chain combines TRBV18 with TRBJ2-3; TRBD1 is a possible D gene (6 bases). This CDR3 is 15 amino acids long. Trimming took 3 bases from V and 4 from J, leaving 14 bases between them. The germline CDR1 and CDR2 sequences are KGHSH and LQKENI. CDR3 loop: CASSPSQGPPDTQYF. In DNA form, the CDR3 reads TGTGCCAGCTCACCCTCTCAGGGGCCCCCAGATACGCAGTATTTT.

The chain recombines TRBV6-1 with TRBJ2-3, with no clear D. Germline CDR1 MNHNS, CDR2 SASEGT. The CDR3 is 17 amino acids. The V end was cut by 2 bases, the J end by 2 bases, with 17 bases between. CDR3: CASSEKVYSEATDTQYF. The CDR3 DNA reads as TGTGCCAGCAGTGAAAAGGTCTACAGCGAGGCCACAGATACGCAGTATTTT.

The V call is TRBV30, the J call TRBJ1-6; D perhaps matches TRBD1 (5 bases). Germline V CDR1 and CDR2: GTSNPN, SVGIG (reference sequence). The CDR3 extends over 16 amino acids. V was pared by 0 bases and J by 7 bases, with 16 bases between. The CDR3 nucleotides are TGTGCCTGGAGTGTACTAAGGGGTGTGGGCAATTCACCCCTCCACTTT. It specifies CAWSVLRGVGNSPLHF.

This clone occurred a few times. The chain is built from TRBV28 and TRBJ1-1, with unresolved D. The CDR3 runs 13 residues. CDR1 is MDHEN and CDR2 is SYDVKM in the germline V gene. V was cut by 2 bases and J by 2 bases, with 6 bases left in between. DNA for the CDR3: TGTGCCAGCAGTTTAGTCAGCAACACTGAAGCTTTCTTT. Translated, it gives CASSLVSNTEAFF.

The genes are TRBV19 and TRBJ2-2, with a tentative D call TRBD2 (6 bases). The ends were cut back, 4 bases at V and 0 bases at J, with 12 bases in the middle. This CDR3 contains 16 residues. Germline V gene sequence: CDR1 LNHDA, CDR2 SQIVND (reference sequence). The CDR3 nucleotides read TGTGCCAGTAGTACTTGGCGGGACCCGAACACCGGGGAGCTGTTTTTT. Translated, it gives CASSTWRDPNTGELFF.

The rearrangement joins TRBV5-6 to TRBJ1-1, with 10 bases matching TRBD1. Germline CDR1 SGHDT, CDR2 YYEEEE. Trimming at V came to 1 base and at J to 6 bases, leaving 6 bases not matched to a gene. The CDR3 is 15 amino acids. CDR3 sequence (DNA): TGTGCCAGCAGCTTGTACGGGACAGGGGAGTCTGAAGCTTTCTTT. It specifies CASSLYGTGESEAFF.

V is TRBV18 and J is TRBJ1-2; D is ambiguous. The germline V and J ends were trimmed by 1 base and 3 bases, with 6 bases remaining between them. CDR3 length: 13 amino acids. From germline, CDR1 is KGHSH and CDR2 LQKENI. CDR3 coding DNA: TGTGCCAGCTCACCACAGAGTGACTATGGCTACACCTTC. Its protein product is CASSPQSDYGYTF.

This clone has more than one count but fewer than ten. The chain carries TRBV5-1 and TRBJ2-5, with D tentatively TRBD1 (6 bases). The CDR3 runs 15 residues. The germline gives CDR1 SGHRS, CDR2 YFSETQ. Trimming left V 4 bases short and J 1 base short, with 14 bases between. This chain's CDR3 is CASSDGGQIQETQYF. For the CDR3, the DNA is TGCGCCAGCAGCGATGGCGGACAGATCCAAGAGACCCAGTACTTC.

CDR3 amino acids: CATLTGDYNSPLHF. The CDR3, as DNA: TGTGCCACACTCACAGGAGACTATAATTCACCCCTCCACTTT. The chain couples TRBV2 to TRBJ1-6, with D perhaps matching TRBD1 (5 bases). V lost 10 bases to trimming and J lost 3 bases, with 13 bases between them. This CDR3 has 14 amino acids. Germline values: CDR1 SNHLY, CDR2 FYNNEI.

This chain uses TRBV7-9 with TRBJ2-7; no clear D. CDR1 is SEHNR, CDR2 FQNEAQ, per germline (reference sequence). Trimming removed 1 base at V and 7 bases at J, with 8 bases between. This CDR3 is built from 12 residues. CDR3 nucleotides: TGTGCCAGCAGCTTAGGGGCCACAGAGCAGTACGTC. Its translation: CASSLGATEQYV.

The V call is TRBV5-1, the J call TRBJ2-2, with D hard to call. The V gene's germline CDR1 is SGHRS and CDR2 YFSETQ. The CDR3 runs 14 residues. Trimming cost V 5 bases and J 3 bases, with 11 bases left between them. The CDR3 DNA sequence: TGCGCCAGCAGTGGGAAGGCGGACACCGGGGAGCTGTTTTTT. Protein: CASSGKADTGELFF.